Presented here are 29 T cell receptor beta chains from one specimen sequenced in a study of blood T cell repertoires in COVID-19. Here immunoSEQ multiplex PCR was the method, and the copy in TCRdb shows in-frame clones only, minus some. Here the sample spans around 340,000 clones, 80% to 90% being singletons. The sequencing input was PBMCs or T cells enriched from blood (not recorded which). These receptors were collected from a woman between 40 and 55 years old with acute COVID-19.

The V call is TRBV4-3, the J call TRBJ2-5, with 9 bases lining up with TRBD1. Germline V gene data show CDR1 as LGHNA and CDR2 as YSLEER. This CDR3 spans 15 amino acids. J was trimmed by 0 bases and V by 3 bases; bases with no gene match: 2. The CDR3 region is CASSQGTGNQETQYF. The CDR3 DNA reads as TGCGCCAGCAGCCAGGGGACAGGGAACCAAGAGACCCAGTACTTC.

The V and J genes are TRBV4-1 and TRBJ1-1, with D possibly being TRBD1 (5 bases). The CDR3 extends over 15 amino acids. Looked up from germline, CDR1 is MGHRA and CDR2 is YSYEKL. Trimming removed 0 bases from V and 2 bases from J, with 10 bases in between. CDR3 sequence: CASSQDVQGNTEAFF. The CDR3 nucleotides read TGCGCCAGCAGCCAAGATGTTCAGGGAAACACTGAAGCTTTCTTT.

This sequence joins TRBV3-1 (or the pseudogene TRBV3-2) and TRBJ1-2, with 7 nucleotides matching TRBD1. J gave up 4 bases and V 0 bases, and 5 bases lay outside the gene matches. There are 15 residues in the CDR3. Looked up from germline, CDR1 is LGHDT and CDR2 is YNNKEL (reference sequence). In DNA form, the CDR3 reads TGTGCCAGCAGCCAAGATGGGGCAGGGGGCTATGGCTACACCTTC. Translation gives CASSQDGAGGYGYTF.

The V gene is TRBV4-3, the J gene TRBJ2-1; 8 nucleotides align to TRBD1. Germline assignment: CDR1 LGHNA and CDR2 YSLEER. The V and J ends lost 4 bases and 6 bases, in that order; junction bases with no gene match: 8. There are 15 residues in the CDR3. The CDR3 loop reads CASSPYPGQGNEQFF. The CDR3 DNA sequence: TGCGCCAGCAGCCCCTACCCCGGACAGGGCAATGAGCAGTTCTTC.

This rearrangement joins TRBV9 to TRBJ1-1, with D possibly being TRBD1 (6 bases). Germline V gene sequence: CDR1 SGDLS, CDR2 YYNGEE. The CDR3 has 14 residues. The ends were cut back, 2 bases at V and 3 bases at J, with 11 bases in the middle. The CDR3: CASSVTGQDTEAFF. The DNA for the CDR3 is TGTGCCAGCAGCGTCACAGGGCAGGACACTGAAGCTTTCTTT.

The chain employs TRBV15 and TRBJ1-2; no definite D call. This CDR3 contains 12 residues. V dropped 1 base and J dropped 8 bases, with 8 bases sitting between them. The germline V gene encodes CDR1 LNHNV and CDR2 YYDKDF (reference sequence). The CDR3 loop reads CATSRAFPGYTF. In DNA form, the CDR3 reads TGTGCCACCAGCAGAGCCTTTCCGGGCTACACCTTC. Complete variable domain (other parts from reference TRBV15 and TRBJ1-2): DAMVIQNPRYQVTQFGKPVTLSCSQTLNHNVMYWYQQKSSQAPKLLFHYYDKDFNNEADTPDNFQSRRPNTSFCFLDIRSPGLGDTAMYLCATSRAFPGYTFGSGTRLTVV.

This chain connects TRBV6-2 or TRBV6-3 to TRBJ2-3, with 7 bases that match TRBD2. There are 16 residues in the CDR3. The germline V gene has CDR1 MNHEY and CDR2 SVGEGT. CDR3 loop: CTSRPMEGGPSDTQYF. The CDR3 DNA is TGTACTAGCAGACCTATGGAGGGAGGGCCTTCAGATACGCAGTATTTT.

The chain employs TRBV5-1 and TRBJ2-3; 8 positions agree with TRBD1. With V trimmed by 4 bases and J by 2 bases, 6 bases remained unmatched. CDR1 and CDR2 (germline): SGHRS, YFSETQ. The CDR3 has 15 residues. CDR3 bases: TGCGCCAGCAGCCCGGGACAGGTGCTCACAGATACGCAGTATTTT. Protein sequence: CASSPGQVLTDTQYF. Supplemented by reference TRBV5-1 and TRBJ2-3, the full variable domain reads KAGVTQTPRYLIKTRGQQVTLSCSPISGHRSVSWYQQTPGQGLQFLFEYFSETQRNKGNFPGRFSGRQFSNSRSEMNVSTLELGDSALYLCASSPGQVLTDTQYFGPGTRLTVL.

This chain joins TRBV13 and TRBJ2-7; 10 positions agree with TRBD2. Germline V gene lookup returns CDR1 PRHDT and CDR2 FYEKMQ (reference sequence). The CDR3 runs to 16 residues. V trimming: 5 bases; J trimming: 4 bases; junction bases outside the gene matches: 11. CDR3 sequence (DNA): TGTGCCAGCAGCCCACGGACTAGCGGATTGGGGTACGAGCAGTACTTC. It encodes CASSPRTSGLGYEQYF.

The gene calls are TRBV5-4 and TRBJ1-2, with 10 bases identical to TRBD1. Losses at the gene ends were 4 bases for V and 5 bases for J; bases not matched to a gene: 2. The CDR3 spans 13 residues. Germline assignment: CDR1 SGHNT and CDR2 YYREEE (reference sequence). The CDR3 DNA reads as TGTGCCAGCAGCCCGGGACAGGGGTATGGCTACACCTTC. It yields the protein CASSPGQGYGYTF. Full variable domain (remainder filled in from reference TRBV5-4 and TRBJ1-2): ETGVTQSPTHLIKTRGQQVTLRCSSQSGHNTVSWYQQALGQGPQFIFQYYREEENGRGNFPPRFSGLQFPNYSSELNVNALELDDSALYLCASSPGQGYGYTFGSGTRLTVV.

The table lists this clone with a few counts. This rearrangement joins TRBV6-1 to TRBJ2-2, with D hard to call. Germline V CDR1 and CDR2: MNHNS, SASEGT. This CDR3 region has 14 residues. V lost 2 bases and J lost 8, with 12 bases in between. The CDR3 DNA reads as TGTGCCAGCAGTGAACGTTTACTTCCTGGGGAGCTGTTTTTT. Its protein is CASSERLLPGELFF.

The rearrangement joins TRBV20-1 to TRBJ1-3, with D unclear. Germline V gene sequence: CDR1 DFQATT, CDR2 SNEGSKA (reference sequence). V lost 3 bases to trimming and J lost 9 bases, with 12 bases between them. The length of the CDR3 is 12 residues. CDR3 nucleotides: TGCAGTGCTAGTAATAGCCCTGGCACCATATATTTT. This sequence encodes CSASNSPGTIYF.

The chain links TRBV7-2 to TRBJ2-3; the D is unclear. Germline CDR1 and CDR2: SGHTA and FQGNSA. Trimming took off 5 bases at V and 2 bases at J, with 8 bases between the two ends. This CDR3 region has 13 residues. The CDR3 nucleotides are TGTGCCAGCAGCGCAGGCCCCACAGATACGCAGTATTTT. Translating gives CASSAGPTDTQYF.

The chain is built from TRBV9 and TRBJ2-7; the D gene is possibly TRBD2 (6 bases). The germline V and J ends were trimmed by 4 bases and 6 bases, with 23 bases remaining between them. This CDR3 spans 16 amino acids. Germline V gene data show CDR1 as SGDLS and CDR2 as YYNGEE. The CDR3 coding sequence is TGTGCCAGCAGCTTCACGGGACTCACGACGTCGTCCGAGCAGTACTTC. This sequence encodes CASSFTGLTTSSEQYF.

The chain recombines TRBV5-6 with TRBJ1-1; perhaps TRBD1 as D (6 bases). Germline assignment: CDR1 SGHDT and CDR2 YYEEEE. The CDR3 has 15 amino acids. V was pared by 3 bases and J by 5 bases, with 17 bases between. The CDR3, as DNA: TGTGCCAGCAGCTCTACTAGGGGGGGTCAAACTGAAGCTTTCTTT. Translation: CASSSTRGGQTEAFF.

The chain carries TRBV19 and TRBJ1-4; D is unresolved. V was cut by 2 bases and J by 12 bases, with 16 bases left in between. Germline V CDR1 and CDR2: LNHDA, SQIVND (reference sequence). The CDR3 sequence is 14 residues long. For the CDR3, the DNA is TGTGCCAGTAGTATAATCCGGCCGGGAGAGGAACTGTTTTTT. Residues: CASSIIRPGEELFF. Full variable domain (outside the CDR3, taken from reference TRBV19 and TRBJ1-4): DGGITQSPKYLFRKEGQNVTLSCEQNLNHDAMYWYRQDPGQGLRLIYYSQIVNDFQKGDIAEGYSVSREKKESFPLTVTSAQKNPTAFYLCASSIIRPGEELFFGSGTQLSVL.

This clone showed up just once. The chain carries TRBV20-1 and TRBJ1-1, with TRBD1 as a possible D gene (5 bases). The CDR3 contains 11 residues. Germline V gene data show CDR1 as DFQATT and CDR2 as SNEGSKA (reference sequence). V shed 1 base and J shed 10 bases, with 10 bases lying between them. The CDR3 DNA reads TGCAGTGCTAGAGGGATCGGGGGAGCTTTCTTT. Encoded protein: CSARGIGGAFF.

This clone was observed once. In DNA form, the CDR3 reads TGTGCCAGCAGTTCCAACGACAGGGTCGAGCAGTACTTC. It yields the protein CASSSNDRVEQYF. This chain uses TRBV27 with TRBJ2-7; TRBD1 matches at 7 bases. V lost 4 bases to trimming and J lost 6 bases; unmatched junction nucleotides: 6. In germline, CDR1 is MNHEY, CDR2 SMNVEV (reference sequence). The CDR3 is 13 amino acids.

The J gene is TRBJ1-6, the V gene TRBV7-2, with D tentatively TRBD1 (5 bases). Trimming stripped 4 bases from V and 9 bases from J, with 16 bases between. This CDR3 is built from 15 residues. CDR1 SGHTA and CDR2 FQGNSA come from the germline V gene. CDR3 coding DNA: TGTGCCAGCAGCTCCGAAAGGGGTAGTGGTTCACCCCTCCACTTT. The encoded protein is CASSSERGSGSPLHF.

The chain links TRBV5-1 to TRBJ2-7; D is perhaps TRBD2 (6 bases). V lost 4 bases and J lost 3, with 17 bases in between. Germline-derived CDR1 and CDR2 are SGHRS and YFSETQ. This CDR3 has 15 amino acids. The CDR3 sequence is CASSDPRRAGYEQYF. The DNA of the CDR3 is TGCGCCAGCAGCGACCCACGAAGAGCGGGCTACGAGCAGTACTTC.

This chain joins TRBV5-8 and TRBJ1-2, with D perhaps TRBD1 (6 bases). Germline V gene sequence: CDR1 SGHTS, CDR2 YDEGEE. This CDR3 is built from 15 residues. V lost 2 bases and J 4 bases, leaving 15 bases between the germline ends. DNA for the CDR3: TGTGCCAGCAGCTTATACCAGACAGGAAGCTATGGCTACACCTTC. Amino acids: CASSLYQTGSYGYTF.

The CDR3 DNA is TGTGCCAGCAGTCTCCCAGGGCTAGCGACAAATGAGCAGTTCTTC. Amino acids: CASSLPGLATNEQFF. This chain joins TRBV6-2 or TRBV6-3 and TRBJ2-1, with D perhaps TRBD2 (6 bases). Germline V CDR1 and CDR2: MNHEY, SVGEGT. Trimming took off 5 bases at V and 7 bases at J, with 18 bases between the two ends. The CDR3 extends over 15 amino acids.

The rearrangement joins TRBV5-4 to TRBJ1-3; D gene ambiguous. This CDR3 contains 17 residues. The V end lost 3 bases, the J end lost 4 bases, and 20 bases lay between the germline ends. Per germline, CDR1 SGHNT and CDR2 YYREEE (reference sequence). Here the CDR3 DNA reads TGTGCCAGCAGCTCTAGTTACAGCGGGAGTAGGGGAAACACCATATATTTT. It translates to CASSSSYSGSRGNTIYF.

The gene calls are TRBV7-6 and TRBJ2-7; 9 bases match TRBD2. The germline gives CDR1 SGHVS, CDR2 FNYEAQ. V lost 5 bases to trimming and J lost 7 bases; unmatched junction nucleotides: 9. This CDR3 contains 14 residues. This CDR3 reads CASSGPGLAREQYF. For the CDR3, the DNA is TGTGCCAGCAGCGGTCCCGGACTAGCGCGAGAGCAGTACTTC.

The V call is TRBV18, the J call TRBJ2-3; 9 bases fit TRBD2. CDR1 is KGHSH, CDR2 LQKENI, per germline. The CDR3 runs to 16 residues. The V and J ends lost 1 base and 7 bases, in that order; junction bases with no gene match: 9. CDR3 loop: CASSPRREGMKHTQYF. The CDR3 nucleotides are TGTGCCAGCTCACCACGGCGGGAGGGGATGAAGCATACGCAGTATTTT.

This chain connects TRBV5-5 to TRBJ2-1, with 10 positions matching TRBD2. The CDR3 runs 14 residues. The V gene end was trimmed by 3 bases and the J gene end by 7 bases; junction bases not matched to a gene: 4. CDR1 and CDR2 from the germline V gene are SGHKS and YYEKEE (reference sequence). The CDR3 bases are TGTGCCAGCAGCTCCCTGGGACTAGCGAATGAGCAGTTCTTC. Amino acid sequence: CASSSLGLANEQFF.

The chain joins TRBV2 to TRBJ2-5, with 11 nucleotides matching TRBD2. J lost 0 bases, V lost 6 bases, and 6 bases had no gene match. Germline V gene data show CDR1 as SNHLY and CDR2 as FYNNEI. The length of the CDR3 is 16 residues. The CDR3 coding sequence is TGTGCCAGCAGATCTTGGGGACTAGCGGACCAAGAGACCCAGTACTTC. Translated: CASRSWGLADQETQYF.

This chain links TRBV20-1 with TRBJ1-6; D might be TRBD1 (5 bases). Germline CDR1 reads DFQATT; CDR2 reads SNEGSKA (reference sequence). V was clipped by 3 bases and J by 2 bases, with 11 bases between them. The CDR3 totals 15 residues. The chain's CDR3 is CSASRSGPYNSPLHF. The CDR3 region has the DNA TGCAGTGCTAGTCGATCAGGGCCCTATAATTCACCCCTCCACTTT.

The CDR3 loop reads CASSPGTAGYTF. The CDR3, as DNA: TGTGCCAGTAGTCCCGGGACGGCGGGGTACACCTTC. V usage is TRBV19 and J usage is TRBJ1-2; a possible D gene is TRBD1 (5 bases). The length of the CDR3 is 12 residues. The germline CDR1 and CDR2 sequences are LNHDA and SQIVND (reference sequence). V lost 5 bases to trimming and J lost 11 bases, with 15 bases between them.